This T cell receptor (beta chain) was profiled in a study of early T cells in non-severe SARS-CoV-2 infection. Individual cDNA molecules each received unique molecular identifiers attached to them. MiXCR, run by TCRdb on the 5' RACE reads, gives a single entry per CDR3 protein. The sample yields some 59,000 distinct CDR3 sequences, roughly a tenth seen once. The CDR3 covers 17 residues. Trimming removed 4 bases from V and 5 bases from J; junction bases left unmatched: 15. CDR1 and CDR2 from the germline V gene are LGHNA and YSLEER. The sequence derives from an adult who was a healthcare worker with PCR-confirmed SARS-CoV-2 infection or an uninfected control (not recorded which). What was sequenced was whole blood. The J gene is TRBJ2-7, the V gene TRBV4-3, with TRBD1 matching 9 bases. As DNA, the CDR3 is TGCGCCAGCAGCCGATTCCTTCGGGGGACAGGGAGTCACGAGCAGTACTTC. This translates into CASSRFLRGTGSHEQYF.